These 10 T cell receptor beta chains were all obtained from the same sample, sequenced in a study of siplizumab effects on memory and regulatory T cells. Measured with immunoSEQ multiplex PCR; TCRdb has only the in-frame clones, and not every one. The table shows some 100,000 clones, with around 92% occurring only once. Sequenced sample: CD4+ T cells sorted from blood. These TCRs come from a human donor in good health. Some clones in this sample may be carry-over from other donors' samples.

This sequence joins TRBV5-1 and TRBJ2-7; 8 bases are shared with TRBD1. Germline V gene sequence: CDR1 SGHRS, CDR2 YFSETQ. This CDR3 comprises 15 residues. V shed 4 bases, J shed 4 bases, and the junction held 10 bases outside the gene matches. In DNA, the CDR3 is TGCGCCAGCAGCGCACAGGGGGACCTACTATACGAGCAGTACTTC. Translated, it gives CASSAQGDLLYEQYF. The full variable domain, completed using reference TRBV5-1 and TRBJ2-7, is KAGVTQTPRYLIKTRGQQVTLSCSPISGHRSVSWYQQTPGQGLQFLFEYFSETQRNKGNFPGRFSGRQFSNSRSEMNVSTLELGDSALYLCASSAQGDLLYEQYFGPGTRLTVT.

The V call is TRBV5-1, the J call TRBJ2-1, with 7 bases matching TRBD2. V lost 4 bases to trimming and J lost 3 bases; unmatched junction nucleotides: 10. Germline V gene lookup returns CDR1 SGHRS and CDR2 YFSETQ. This CDR3 region has 16 residues. The CDR3 spells CASSTGSSGNYNEQFF. CDR3 coding DNA: TGCGCCAGCAGCACGGGCAGCAGCGGGAACTACAATGAGCAGTTCTTC.

The rearrangement uses TRBV18 and TRBJ2-2; weak D call: TRBD2 (6 bases). The CDR3 sequence is 14 residues long. Germline V gene lookup returns CDR1 KGHSH and CDR2 LQKENI. V dropped 4 bases and J dropped 5 bases, with 11 bases sitting between them. The CDR3 spells CASSLTRETGELFF. The CDR3 region has the DNA TGTGCCAGCTCACTGACTAGGGAGACCGGGGAGCTGTTTTTT.

With respect to this clone: The identical CDR3 is also encoded by other nucleotide sequences in the sample. The V call is TRBV20-1, the J call TRBJ1-1; D not resolved. Trimming pared 1 base from V and 14 bases from J, leaving 14 bases between. Germline-derived CDR1 and CDR2 are DFQATT and SNEGSKA (reference sequence). This CDR3 is built from 11 residues. The CDR3, as DNA: TGCAGTGCTAGAGTGACCTACCTCATCTTCTTT. Translation gives CSARVTYLIFF.

This clone was seen a few times. This sequence joins TRBV18 and TRBJ2-7; no reliable D call. Per germline, CDR1 KGHSH and CDR2 LQKENI. With 3 bases removed from V and 6 bases from J, the gap between germline ends came to 9 bases. This CDR3 spans 12 amino acids. The CDR3 DNA reads TGTGCCAGCTCACCGAACCTTGCCGAGCAGTACTTC. This translates into CASSPNLAEQYF.

The V gene is TRBV5-1, the J gene TRBJ1-1, with D maybe TRBD1 (6 bases). The CDR3 contains 16 residues. Germline CDR1 reads SGHRS; CDR2 reads YFSETQ. Trimming stripped 0 bases from V and 4 bases from J, with 16 bases between. The CDR3 coding sequence is TGCGCCAGCAGCTTGGTGGCAGGGGTAACAGGCACTGAAGCTTTCTTT. Its protein is CASSLVAGVTGTEAFF.

The rearrangement joins TRBV6-5 to TRBJ1-2; 11 nucleotides agree with TRBD1. Germline values: CDR1 MNHEY, CDR2 SVGAGI. V was pared by 2 bases and J by 7 bases, with 3 bases of the junction left unmatched. This CDR3 is built from 14 residues. The CDR3 DNA reads as TGTGCCAGCAGTTACGCCGGGACAGGGGGTGGCTACACCTTC. Protein product: CASSYAGTGGGYTF.

The chain carries TRBV2 and TRBJ2-1; unclear D gene. There are 12 residues in the CDR3. Germline assignment: CDR1 SNHLY and CDR2 FYNNEI. V lost 10 bases, J lost 9 bases, and 16 bases lay in between. The DNA for the CDR3 is TGTGCCACGGGTCAAAGCAGGCCTGAGCAGTTCTTC. Translating gives CATGQSRPEQFF.

The chain recombines TRBV19 with TRBJ2-5; 7 nucleotides agree with TRBD2. The CDR3 totals 13 residues. V dropped 4 bases and J dropped 5; count of bases not matched to a gene: 4. CDR1 and CDR2 from the germline V gene are LNHDA and SQIVND (reference sequence). The CDR3 reads CASSSGRGETQYF. CDR3 bases: TGTGCCAGTAGTAGCGGGAGAGGGGAGACCCAGTACTTC.

This clone was observed a single time. The chain couples TRBV2 to TRBJ2-2; D gene uncertain. Trimming left V 4 bases short and J 7 bases short, with 19 bases between. Germline assignment: CDR1 SNHLY and CDR2 FYNNEI. The CDR3 is made up of 16 amino acids. CDR3 region: CASSGVPFTSYGELFF. The CDR3 DNA sequence: TGTGCCAGCAGTGGTGTTCCCTTTACGAGTTACGGGGAGCTGTTTTTT.